The clone carrying this T cell receptor beta chain turned up a few times. Time point noted: cycle 4 day 1 (C4D1), after about 6 weeks of nivolumab. All patients experienced relapse after autologous stem cell transplantation, and brentuximab vedotin exposure was variable. The repertoire was sequenced with immunoSEQ multiplex PCR; TCRdb's copy has only in-frame clones and lacks some. The sample carries more than 30,000 clones, 77% recorded once. This entry belongs to a study of PD-1 blockade in classical Hodgkin lymphoma. The CDR3 length is 15 residues. The germline V gene encodes CDR1 MGHRA and CDR2 YSYEKL. Trimming cost V 1 base and J 10 bases, with 14 bases left between them.

This sequence originates from a human donor with classical Hodgkin lymphoma. The sample here was peripheral blood mononuclear cells (PBMCs), taken before the fourth cycle of nivolumab. This sequence joins TRBV4-1 and TRBJ1-6; TRBD1 might be the D (5 bases). CDR3 residues: CASSQGGGVRSPLHF. CDR3 sequence (DNA): TGCGCCAGCAGCCAAGGCGGGGGGGTTCGCTCACCCCTCCACTTT.